These 25 T cell receptor beta chains were all obtained from the same sample, sequenced in a study of siplizumab effects on memory and regulatory T cells (dated by TCRdb to between 2018 and 2021). The library was obtained by the immunoSEQ multiplex PCR assay. TCRdb carries this immuneACCESS record with in-frame sequences only. Its versions omit some clonotypes, under half of them owing to an unresolved V gene in the studies checked, with the rest unexplained. This sample gives 12,000 or so clones in total; 30% to 40% of them show up just once. About 9.5% of the sample is in the top ten clones. These receptors have no known antigen. Mixed lymphocyte reaction cells were cocultured at 37°C for 6 to 7 days. The source material was CFSE-low (dividing) CD8+ T cells sorted from an allogeneic mixed lymphocyte reaction. These receptor sequences come from a human donor in good health; the cells came from an allogeneic mixed lymphocyte reaction.

This clone was seen many times. This chain links TRBV5-8 with TRBJ2-3; a possible D gene is TRBD1 (5 bases). Trimming cost V 0 bases and J 2 bases, with 10 bases left between them. Per germline, CDR1 SGHTS and CDR2 YDEGEE. This CDR3 region has 15 residues. The chain's CDR3 is CASSLGGRDTDTQYF. CDR3 DNA sequence: TGTGCCAGCAGCTTGGGGGGCCGTGACACAGATACGCAGTATTTT.

This clone was recorded a few times. The chain combines TRBV7-9 with TRBJ2-7; TRBD2 agrees at 8 bases. Germline CDR1 reads SEHNR; CDR2 reads FQNEAQ (reference sequence). The CDR3 sequence is 19 residues long. Trimming took 5 bases from V and 5 from J; bases not matched to a gene: 23. The CDR3 sequence: CASSPLGLLAGILVDEQYF. The CDR3 region has the DNA TGTGCCAGCAGCCCCCTGGGTCTATTAGCGGGAATACTGGTCGACGAGCAGTACTTC.

CDR3 nucleotides: TGTGCCAGCAGCTTAGCAGGGGGCTACGAGCAGTACTTC. Its protein product is CASSLAGGYEQYF. The V and J genes are TRBV7-2 and TRBJ2-7; a possible D gene is TRBD1 (6 bases). Germline loops: CDR1 SGHTA, CDR2 FQGNSA. The CDR3 length is 13 residues. Trimming took 0 bases from V and 3 from J, leaving 6 bases between them.

The gene calls are TRBV11-2 and TRBJ2-7; 7 nucleotides agree with TRBD1. The CDR3 is 13 residues long. The J segment lost 1 base and the V segment lost 5 bases, leaving 2 bases of the junction unmatched. Germline CDR1 and CDR2: SGHAT and FQNNGV. The CDR3 DNA follows: TGTGCCAGCAGCCTGGGACAGTCCTACGAGCAGTACTTC. Protein product: CASSLGQSYEQYF.

J is TRBJ2-1 and V is TRBV7-9, with 13 nucleotides matching TRBD2. The germline CDR1 and CDR2 sequences are SEHNR and FQNEAQ (reference sequence). V gave up 5 bases and J gave up 0 bases; unmatched junction bases: 7. The CDR3 runs 18 residues. In DNA form, the CDR3 reads TGTGCCAGCAGCCCTACTAGCGGGAGGGGAAGCTCCTACAATGAGCAGTTCTTC. Amino acid sequence: CASSPTSGRGSSYNEQFF.

The V call is TRBV27, the J call TRBJ2-1; TRBD1 matches at 7 bases. This CDR3 region has 16 residues. The trim removed 1 base at V and 1 base at J, leaving 4 bases unmatched. Germline CDR1 MNHEY, CDR2 SMNVEV (reference sequence). CDR3 sequence (DNA): TGTGCCAGCAGTTTATTGCCAGGGGGTTCCTACAATGAGCAGTTCTTC. Translated, it gives CASSLLPGGSYNEQFF.

The CDR3 here is CAQPPRAPASPEAFF. CDR3 sequence (DNA): TGTGCCCAACCGCCCCGGGCTCCTGCTAGCCCTGAAGCTTTCTTT. The chain couples TRBV10-3 to TRBJ1-1; D remains unclear. Between the trimmed V and J ends, which lost 11 bases and 6 bases, there was a span of 25 bases. CDR1 and CDR2 (germline): ENHRY, SYGVKD. The CDR3 spans 15 residues.

This clone showed up just a few times. The chain has TRBV27 and TRBJ2-1; 7 bases match TRBD1. The germline gives CDR1 MNHEY, CDR2 SMNVEV (reference sequence). Trimming cost V 6 bases and J 4 bases; bases outside gene matches: 6. The CDR3 consists of 14 residues. CDR3 coding DNA: TGTGCCAGCAGGTTTCAGGGGGATTACAATGAGCAGTTCTTC. Translation: CASRFQGDYNEQFF.

This clone is labeled medium-sized (0.01 to 0.1%). This chain's CDR3 is CASSISGNTEAFF. The CDR3 nucleotides are TGTGCCAGTAGTATTTCCGGGAACACTGAAGCTTTCTTT. The chain combines TRBV19 with TRBJ1-1; no clear D. V shed 3 bases and J shed 1 base, with 6 bases lying between them. Germline CDR1 reads LNHDA; CDR2 reads SQIVND (reference sequence). The CDR3 extends over 13 amino acids.

By share of the sample, this clone is medium-sized. This sequence joins TRBV4-1 and TRBJ1-1; no firm D call. Per the germline V gene, CDR1 is MGHRA and CDR2 is YSYEKL. V lost 1 base to trimming and J lost 10 bases, with 7 bases between them. This CDR3 is 11 amino acids long. The CDR3 here is CASSQGGGAFF. Written as DNA, the CDR3 is TGCGCCAGCAGCCAAGGCGGCGGAGCTTTCTTT.

The CDR3 loop reads CSVWDSFYEQYF. DNA of the CDR3: TGCAGCGTTTGGGACTCTTTCTACGAGCAGTACTTC. The chain couples TRBV29-1 to TRBJ2-7; possibly TRBD2 for D (6 bases). V was cut by 5 bases and J by 3 bases, with 11 bases left in between. Germline V gene data show CDR1 as SQVTM and CDR2 as ANQGSEA. The CDR3 runs to 12 residues.

This chain uses TRBV2 with TRBJ2-7, with a weak D call TRBD1 (5 bases). Trimming cost V 8 bases and J 6 bases, with 11 bases left between them. The CDR3 length is 11 residues. From germline, CDR1 is SNHLY and CDR2 FYNNEI. CDR3 coding DNA: TGTGCCAGCGGGCAGGGCGGCGAGCAGTACTTC. This codes for CASGQGGEQYF.

This clone is judged medium-sized. This chain uses TRBV9 with TRBJ1-2; weak D call: TRBD1 (6 bases). Germline V gene sequence: CDR1 SGDLS, CDR2 YYNGEE. Trimming removed 0 bases at V and 0 bases at J, with 12 bases between. This CDR3 region has 16 residues. CDR3 sequence (DNA): TGTGCCAGCAGCGTAGACCAGGGGACCGCTAACTATGGCTACACCTTC. Protein sequence: CASSVDQGTANYGYTF. Combining the CDR3 with reference TRBV9 and TRBJ1-2 gives the whole variable domain DSGVTQTPKHLITATGQRVTLRCSPRSGDLSVYWYQQSLDQGLQFLIQYYNGEERAKGNILERFSAQQFPDLHSELNLSSLELGDSALYFCASSVDQGTANYGYTFGSGTRLTVV.

J is TRBJ1-1 and V is TRBV6-1; D is undetermined. V lost 2 bases and J lost 5, with 9 bases in between. The CDR3 length is 13 residues. CDR1 is MNHNS, CDR2 SASEGT, per germline. The CDR3 reads CASSEPTGTEAFF. CDR3 DNA: TGTGCCAGCAGTGAACCCACGGGTACTGAAGCTTTCTTT.

V usage is TRBV27 and J usage is TRBJ2-5; D is perhaps TRBD1 or TRBD2 (5 bases each). The J call is doubtful: the DNA matches TRBJ2-7 better. From germline, CDR1 is MNHEY and CDR2 SMNVEV (reference sequence). This CDR3 spans 13 amino acids. DNA for the CDR3: TGTGCCAGCAGTTTCCAGGGACCGTACGAGCAGTACTTC. This encodes CASSFQGPYEQYF.

This clone came up a few times. The gene calls are TRBV6-5 and TRBJ2-5; D might be TRBD2 (6 bases). Between the trimmed V and J ends, which lost 2 bases and 3 bases, there was a span of 13 bases. CDR3 length equals 15 residues. The germline gives CDR1 MNHEY, CDR2 SVGAGI. CDR3 nucleotides: TGTGCCAGCAGTTACGGGGCGGGGACCAAAGAGACCCAGTACTTC. As protein: CASSYGAGTKETQYF.

There are a few counts of this clone. The chain combines TRBV27 with TRBJ2-3, with D possibly TRBD2 on 6 matching bases. V gave up 6 bases and J gave up 2 bases, with 9 bases separating them. This CDR3 contains 13 residues. Germline CDR1 and CDR2: MNHEY and SMNVEV (reference sequence). CDR3 sequence reads: CASSGGITDTQYF. CDR3 in DNA: TGTGCCAGCAGCGGAGGGATCACAGATACGCAGTATTTT.

The rearrangement uses TRBV9 and TRBJ2-7, with D perhaps TRBD1 (5 bases). The CDR3 loop spans 15 amino acids. Germline CDR1 is SGDLS and CDR2 is YYNGEE. V was pared by 0 bases and J by 2 bases, with 12 bases between. The CDR3 protein is CASSVGWGRTYEQYF. The CDR3 DNA reads as TGTGCCAGCAGCGTAGGATGGGGCAGAACCTACGAGCAGTACTTC.

In its sample, this clone is medium-sized. The chain carries TRBV19 and TRBJ2-7; 8 bases align to TRBD2. CDR1 LNHDA and CDR2 SQIVND come from the germline V gene (reference sequence). V was pared by 6 bases and J by 3 bases, with 7 bases of the junction left unmatched. The CDR3 loop spans 14 amino acids. Here the CDR3 reads CASSPGLAYYEQYF. CDR3 DNA sequence: TGTGCCAGTAGCCCTGGACTAGCTTACTACGAGCAGTACTTC.

The chain uses TRBV5-6 and TRBJ2-5, with D possibly TRBD1 on 6 matching bases. Deletions cut 4 bases from V and 4 bases from J, with 14 bases between. CDR3 length: 14 residues. Per germline, CDR1 SGHDT and CDR2 YYEEEE. CDR3 coding DNA: TGTGCCAGCAGCCCGGACAGCATTTTAGAGACCCAGTACTTC. It encodes CASSPDSILETQYF.

This chain uses TRBV7-8 with TRBJ2-7, with 7 bases that match TRBD2. In germline, CDR1 is SGHVS, CDR2 FQNEAQ. This CDR3 contains 15 residues. V was pared by 5 bases and J by 5 bases, with 12 bases of the junction left unmatched. The CDR3 sequence is CASSDWREMSHEQYF. CDR3 in DNA: TGTGCCAGCAGCGATTGGCGGGAGATGTCCCACGAGCAGTACTTC.

The chain is built from TRBV10-3 and TRBJ1-1; no clear D gene. CDR1 and CDR2 (germline): ENHRY, SYGVKD. Between the trimmed V and J ends, which lost 6 bases and 2 bases, there was a span of 16 bases. CDR3 size: 15 residues. The CDR3 nucleotides read TGTGCCATCAGCTTAACAGTAGGGAGAAACACTGAAGCTTTCTTT. The encoded protein is CAISLTVGRNTEAFF.

This chain links TRBV7-9 with TRBJ2-7, with D possibly matching TRBD2 (5 bases). CDR1 and CDR2 (germline): SEHNR, FQNEAQ (reference sequence). This CDR3 region has 13 residues. Trimming removed 4 bases at V and 10 bases at J, with 17 bases between. CDR3 amino acids: CASSSTWWESQYF. The CDR3 DNA follows: TGTGCCAGCAGCTCCACCTGGTGGGAGAGCCAGTACTTC.

V and J are TRBV27 and TRBJ2-7; D may be TRBD1 (6 bases). The germline V and J ends were trimmed by 4 bases and 3 bases, with 16 bases remaining between them. Germline V gene sequence: CDR1 MNHEY, CDR2 SMNVEV (reference sequence). The CDR3 totals 15 residues. In nucleotides, the CDR3 is TGTGCCAGCAGTTCACTACAGGGAGTCCTCTACGAGCAGTACTTC. It specifies CASSSLQGVLYEQYF.

This chain joins TRBV28 and TRBJ2-7, with D perhaps TRBD1 (8 bases). Per the germline V gene, CDR1 is MDHEN and CDR2 is SYDVKM. The CDR3 is 14 amino acids. Trimming removed 7 bases at V and 6 bases at J, with 19 bases between. CDR3 region: CASNHRGGITEQYF. The CDR3, as DNA: TGTGCCAGCAACCACAGGGGGGGTATAACCGAGCAGTACTTC.